These T cell receptor beta chains were read from a single sample in a study of cytomegalovirus exposure and HLA in healthy donors. TCRdb keeps only in-frame clones here, not all; method: immunoSEQ multiplex PCR. The table shows about 86,000 clones, with about 92% occurring only once. Sequencing input: PBMCs. The receptors derive from a man between 18 and 35 years old in good health and CMV-seronegative. CDR3s leave out the opening cysteine and the closing phenylalanine or tryptophan.

J gene: TRBJ2-7; V gene: TRBV13; CDR3 protein: ASSLGPGQGHYEQY
J gene: TRBJ1-1; V gene: TRBV7-9; CDR3 protein: ASSSGQGAWNTEAF
J gene: TRBJ1-4; V gene: TRBV6-5; CDR3 protein: ASSALGQLNEKLF
J gene: TRBJ1-2; V gene: TRBV7-9; CDR3 protein: ASSFFGQGGPLYGYT
J gene: TRBJ2-7; V gene: TRBV4-2; CDR3 protein: ASSQDLQLEQY
J gene: TRBJ1-1; V gene: TRBV20-1; CDR3 protein: SAGGETEAF
J gene: TRBJ2-1; V gene: TRBV14; CDR3 protein: ASSQERGNEQF
J gene: TRBJ2-2; V gene: TRBV7-2; CDR3 protein: ASSLVAGQGYTGELF
J gene: TRBJ1-2; V gene: TRBV7-9; CDR3 protein: ASSFTQPYFRGYT
J gene: TRBJ2-1; V gene: TRBV7-2; CDR3 protein: ASSLGGSGQYNEQF
J gene: TRBJ2-7; V gene: TRBV27; CDR3 protein: ASTGGPGAYEQY
J gene: TRBJ1-6; V gene: TRBV19; CDR3 protein: ASAPYDRGFSPLH
J gene: TRBJ1-2; V gene: TRBV5-6; CDR3 protein: ASRSQLNYGYT
J gene: TRBJ2-1; V gene: TRBV29-1; CDR3 protein: SARDRGNEQF
J gene: TRBJ2-5; V gene: TRBV29-1; CDR3 protein: SVEVRGRWGETQY
J gene: TRBJ1-2; V gene: TRBV27; CDR3 protein: ASRQWGEGWYGYT
J gene: TRBJ2-1; V gene: TRBV7-6; CDR3 protein: ASSLRFRTSGRDRSYNEQF
J gene: TRBJ1-1; V gene: TRBV5-1; CDR3 protein: ASTTTTRGNTEAF
J gene: TRBJ2-7; V gene: TRBV19; CDR3 protein: ATRDRAYYEQY
J gene: TRBJ2-7; V gene: TRBV28; CDR3 protein: ASSLYQGQY
J gene: TRBJ2-7; V gene: TRBV14; CDR3 protein: ASSQGLAYEQY
J gene: TRBJ2-7; V gene: TRBV30; CDR3 protein: AWSHIPGQWL
J gene: TRBJ2-1; V gene: TRBV15; CDR3 protein: ATSRGSSVNEQF
J gene: TRBJ2-1; V gene: TRBV19; CDR3 protein: ASTAGLAGVYNEQF
J gene: TRBJ2-7; V gene: TRBV6-5; CDR3 protein: ASSRQGIYEQY
J gene: TRBJ1-5; V gene: TRBV30; CDR3 protein: AWSGQVSHQPQH
J gene: TRBJ2-1; V gene: TRBV4-2; CDR3 protein: ASSQDTGNEQF
J gene: TRBJ2-7; V gene: TRBV7-9; CDR3 protein: ASSLEQGFAPYEQY
J gene: TRBJ2-1; V gene: TRBV5-1; CDR3 protein: ASRPLSGRAYNEQF
J gene: TRBJ1-4; V gene: TRBV11-2; CDR3 protein: ASSKSSQGLDNEKLF